What follows are 6 T cell receptor beta chains derived from one specimen sequenced in a study of blood T cell repertoires in COVID-19. Measured with immunoSEQ multiplex PCR; TCRdb has only the in-frame clones, and not every one. Of about 330,000 clones in the sample, 92% were seen once. The sample comprised PBMCs or T cells enriched from blood (not recorded which). The receptor source for this set is a woman aged 30 to 39 who had recovered from COVID-19.

This chain uses TRBV27 with TRBJ2-7, with D tentatively TRBD1 (5 bases). CDR3 size: 14 residues. V was cut by 4 bases and J by 0 bases, with 10 bases left in between. Germline assignment: CDR1 MNHEY and CDR2 SMNVEV (reference sequence). CDR3 sequence (DNA): TGTGCCAGCAGTTCCTGGGGCAGCTCCTACGAGCAGTACTTC. Translated: CASSSWGSSYEQYF.

V gene TRBV4-2 combines with J gene TRBJ1-2; possible D gene TRBD1, 6 bases. The CDR3 spans 18 residues. Trimming removed 3 bases from V and 4 bases from J, with 24 bases in between. Germline CDR1 and CDR2: LGHNA and YNFKEQ. The CDR3 nucleotides are TGTGCCAGCAGCCACCTTCCCTCGGACAGCTTAACCTTCTATGGCTACACCTTC. This sequence encodes CASSHLPSDSLTFYGYTF.

The rearrangement joins TRBV30 to TRBJ2-2, with a weak D call TRBD1 (5 bases). The CDR3 is 11 residues long. The V end was cut by 5 bases, the J end by 7 bases, with 8 bases between. In germline, CDR1 is GTSNPN, CDR2 SVGIG (reference sequence). CDR3 nucleotides: TGTGCCTGGGTAGGGGTCGGGGAGCTGTTTTTT. The encoded protein is CAWVGVGELFF. Combining the CDR3 with reference TRBV30 and TRBJ2-2 gives the whole variable domain SQTIHQWPATLVQPVGSPLSLECTVEGTSNPNLYWYRQAAGRGLQLLFYSVGIGQISSEVPQNLSASRPQDRQFILSSKKLLLSDSGFYLCAWVGVGELFFGEGSRLTVL.

The rearrangement links TRBV4-3 to TRBJ1-1, with D unresolved. This CDR3 contains 13 residues. Germline V gene sequence: CDR1 LGHNA, CDR2 YSLEER. Trimming pared 1 base from V and 5 bases from J, leaving 8 bases between. The CDR3 reads CASSQVHGTEAFF. In DNA form, the CDR3 reads TGCGCCAGCAGCCAAGTTCACGGGACTGAAGCTTTCTTT.

This chain joins TRBV11-3 and TRBJ2-7; 9 bases are a match to TRBD1. The CDR3 is 14 residues long. Germline CDR1 SGHNT, CDR2 YENEEA. The ends lost 0 bases at V and 6 bases at J; junction bases unmatched: 3. Written as DNA, the CDR3 is TGTGCCAGCAGCTTAGATAGACAGGGGGGCGAGCAGTACTTC. This translates into CASSLDRQGGEQYF.

This chain uses TRBV7-9 with TRBJ2-2; a weak D match, TRBD1 (5 bases). Trimming removed 5 bases from V and 5 bases from J, with 15 bases in between. The germline CDR1 and CDR2 sequences are SEHNR and FQNEAQ (reference sequence). CDR3 size: 15 residues. CDR3 DNA sequence: TGTGCCAGCAGCGATGGCAGGGAACCTACCGGGGAGCTGTTTTTT. Protein: CASSDGREPTGELFF. The full variable domain, in which reference TRBV7-9 and TRBJ2-2 provide the parts outside the CDR3, is DTGVSQNPRHKITKRGQNVTFRCDPISEHNRLYWYRQTLGQGPEFLTYFQNEAQLEKSRLLSDRFSAERPKGSFSTLEIQRTEQGDSAMYLCASSDGREPTGELFFGEGSRLTVL.